The 4 T cell receptor beta chains reported below all come from one sample, sequenced in a study of CD8 T cells in Susac syndrome. Random hexamers were used to reverse transcribe the RNA input (roughly 0.5 to 1 ug). TCRdb re-derived calls from the immunoSEQ multiplex PCR reads in MiXCR, one entry per CDR3 protein. The sample has about 180,000 distinct CDR3 sequences; 90% to 96% are singletons. Material for sequencing was CD4+ T cells from PBMCs. These receptors were taken from a human donor with multiple sclerosis.

The chain is built from TRBV6-5 and TRBJ1-2; tentative D call: TRBD1 (5 bases). CDR1 is MNHEY and CDR2 is SVGAGI in the germline V gene. V gave up 0 bases and J gave up 6 bases, with 14 bases separating them. CDR3 length: 15 amino acids. CDR3 DNA sequence: TGTGCCAGCAGTTACTCGGTCCCGGGGCAGAATGGCTACACCTTC. It is translated as CASSYSVPGQNGYTF.

The V gene is TRBV29-1, the J gene TRBJ2-2, with 9 nucleotides matching TRBD1. J lost 4 bases, V lost 3 bases, and 3 bases had no gene match. The CDR3 has 14 amino acids. Germline CDR1 is SQVTM and CDR2 is ANQGSEA. This CDR3 is CSVERDRVTGELFF. CDR3 DNA: TGCAGCGTTGAGAGGGACAGGGTCACCGGGGAGCTGTTTTTT.

V and J are TRBV6-2 or TRBV6-3 and TRBJ2-4; D perhaps matches TRBD1 (6 bases). Germline V lookup: CDR1 MNHEY, CDR2 SVGEGT. This CDR3 region has 19 residues. The V end lost 7 bases, the J end lost 2 bases, and 27 bases lay between the germline ends. CDR3 in amino acids: CASNLNRARALPPKNIQYF. The CDR3 DNA follows: TGTGCCAGCAACCTTAACAGGGCCAGGGCCCTTCCGCCCAAAAACATTCAGTACTTC.

This clonotype was detected only once. The gene calls are TRBV6-5 and TRBJ1-6; 9 positions agree with TRBD1. The CDR3 loop spans 18 amino acids. Germline lookup yields CDR1 MNHEY and CDR2 SVGAGI. Trimming removed 2 bases from V and 9 bases from J; junction bases left unmatched: 14. This CDR3 reads CASSYATQAGQGGSPLHF. The CDR3 DNA reads TGTGCCAGCAGTTACGCTACACAAGCGGGACAGGGTGGTTCACCCCTCCACTTT.